Listed here are 9 T cell receptor beta chains from one sample, sequenced in a study of CD8 T cells in Susac syndrome. It was with random hexamers that 0.5 to 1 ug RNA was reverse transcribed. MiXCR, run by TCRdb on the immunoSEQ multiplex PCR reads, gives a single entry per CDR3 protein. Of under 200,000 distinct CDR3 sequences listed, 90% to 95% are singletons. The sample was CD8+ T cells from PBMCs. These receptors were taken from a human donor with multiple sclerosis.

This chain connects TRBV6-2 or TRBV6-3 to TRBJ2-1; D gene ambiguous. V lost 8 bases and J lost 8, with 13 bases in between. Germline values: CDR1 MNHEY, CDR2 SVGEGT. This CDR3 spans 12 amino acids. The CDR3 region is CASGVRWDEQFF. CDR3 in DNA: TGTGCCAGCGGTGTACGCTGGGATGAGCAGTTCTTC.

The J gene is TRBJ2-7, the V gene TRBV7-9; D is perhaps TRBD1 or TRBD2 (5 bases each). This CDR3 is 15 amino acids long. CDR1 SEHNR and CDR2 FQNEAQ come from the germline V gene (reference sequence). V was clipped by 5 bases and J by 4 bases, with 18 bases between them. DNA of the CDR3: TGTGCCAGCAGCACAGGCGCGGGCAGATCGTACGAGCAGTACTTC. It codes for CASSTGAGRSYEQYF.

V gene TRBV6-1 combines with J gene TRBJ2-6, with 9 bases lining up with TRBD1. The CDR3 consists of 17 residues. In germline, CDR1 is MNHNS, CDR2 SASEGT. V dropped 6 bases and J dropped 3; count of bases not matched to a gene: 9. The chain's CDR3 is CASSLGTGPSGANVLTF. The CDR3 DNA reads TGTGCCAGCAGCCTCGGGACAGGGCCTAGTGGGGCCAACGTCCTGACTTTC.

V and J are TRBV20-1 and TRBJ2-1; TRBD2 aligns across 10 bases. CDR1 is DFQATT, CDR2 SNEGSKA, per germline (reference sequence). This CDR3 contains 16 residues. The trim removed 2 bases at V and 8 bases at J, leaving 12 bases unmatched. The CDR3 region has the DNA TGCAGTGCTAGACCCCTAGCGGGAGACGCCCGCGATGAGCAGTTCTTC. Its translation: CSARPLAGDARDEQFF.

The chain has TRBV7-9 and TRBJ2-7; D is uncertain. Germline V gene lookup returns CDR1 SEHNR and CDR2 FQNEAQ (reference sequence). V lost 1 base and J lost 1, with 5 bases in between. This CDR3 has 13 amino acids. CDR3 region: CASSLVQSYEQYF. In DNA, the CDR3 is TGTGCCAGCAGCTTAGTACAGTCCTACGAGCAGTACTTC.

CDR3 bases: TGTGCCAGCAGCTTCGGGGGGACAACTGAAAAACTGTTTTTT. Translated, it gives CASSFGGTTEKLFF. J is TRBJ1-4 and V is TRBV5-6; maybe TRBD1 (6 bases). V dropped 2 bases and J dropped 7 bases, with 12 bases sitting between them. The CDR3 consists of 14 residues. CDR1 and CDR2 from the germline V gene are SGHDT and YYEEEE.

The chain recombines TRBV30 with TRBJ2-1; D not resolved. The CDR3 is made up of 11 amino acids. The germline V gene encodes CDR1 GTSNPN and CDR2 SVGIG (reference sequence). V lost 5 bases and J lost 7, with 9 bases in between. The CDR3 DNA reads as TGTGCCTGGGCCGAAGGGAATGAGCAGTTCTTC. Amino acids: CAWAEGNEQFF. Looking up the rest from reference TRBV30 and TRBJ2-1 gives the full variable domain: SQTIHQWPATLVQPVGSPLSLECTVEGTSNPNLYWYRQAAGRGLQLLFYSVGIGQISSEVPQNLSASRPQDRQFILSSKKLLLSDSGFYLCAWAEGNEQFFGPGTRLTVL.

The gene calls are TRBV14 and TRBJ2-1, with D uncertain. Trimming took 1 base from V and 4 from J, leaving 8 bases between them. The CDR3 sequence is 14 residues long. The germline CDR1 and CDR2 sequences are SGHDN and FVKESK. CDR3 amino acids: CASSQGTRYNEQFF. CDR3 sequence (DNA): TGTGCCAGCAGCCAAGGGACGCGTTACAATGAGCAGTTCTTC.

The V call is TRBV29-1, the J call TRBJ2-7; D is ambiguous. Germline V gives CDR1 SQVTM, CDR2 ANQGSEA. This CDR3 has 14 residues. With 6 bases removed from V and 0 bases from J, the gap between germline ends came to 15 bases. The CDR3 is CSVSGLVGSYEQYF. CDR3 sequence (DNA): TGCAGCGTCTCTGGTCTAGTCGGCTCCTACGAGCAGTACTTC.